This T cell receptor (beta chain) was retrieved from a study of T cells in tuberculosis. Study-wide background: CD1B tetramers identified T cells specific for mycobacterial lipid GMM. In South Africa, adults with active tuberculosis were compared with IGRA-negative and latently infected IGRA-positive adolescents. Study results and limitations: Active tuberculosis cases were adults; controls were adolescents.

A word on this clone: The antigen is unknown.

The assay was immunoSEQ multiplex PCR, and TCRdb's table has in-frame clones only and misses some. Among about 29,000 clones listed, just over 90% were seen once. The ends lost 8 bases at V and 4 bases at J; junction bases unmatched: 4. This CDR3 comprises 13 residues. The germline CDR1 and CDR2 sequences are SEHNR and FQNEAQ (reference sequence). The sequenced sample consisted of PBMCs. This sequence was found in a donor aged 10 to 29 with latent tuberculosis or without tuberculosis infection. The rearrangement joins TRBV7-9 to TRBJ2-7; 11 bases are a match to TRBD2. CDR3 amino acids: CASERLAGYEQYF. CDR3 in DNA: TGTGCCAGCGAGAGACTAGCGGGGTACGAGCAGTACTTC.